This T cell receptor (beta chain) derives from a study of OX40 agonist ivuxolimab in advanced cancers. CDR3 size: 16 residues. V was shortened by 0 bases and J by 2 bases, with 13 bases between the two germline ends. The germline gives CDR1 MDHEN, CDR2 SYDVKM. About this clone itself: What it binds is unknown.

General study results and limits: CD4+ and CD8+ blood T cells expanded clonally by week 6 at 0.1 to 3.0 mg/kg.

This table comes from immunoSEQ multiplex PCR, and its TCRdb copy is limited to in-frame clones, with some not included. This table holds 55,000 to 70,000 clones, roughly 83% found once. The genes are TRBV28 and TRBJ1-2, with D possibly TRBD1 on 6 matching bases. The receptor was isolated from an adult with an advanced solid tumor such as melanoma, head and neck, liver or kidney cancer. This material consisted of CD4+ or CD8+ T cells sorted from blood, taken in a trial of the OX40 agonist ivuxolimab. The CDR3 is CASSLCGGAGNYGYTF. The CDR3 bases are TGTGCCAGCAGTTTATGCGGGGGGGCGGGAAACTATGGCTACACCTTC.